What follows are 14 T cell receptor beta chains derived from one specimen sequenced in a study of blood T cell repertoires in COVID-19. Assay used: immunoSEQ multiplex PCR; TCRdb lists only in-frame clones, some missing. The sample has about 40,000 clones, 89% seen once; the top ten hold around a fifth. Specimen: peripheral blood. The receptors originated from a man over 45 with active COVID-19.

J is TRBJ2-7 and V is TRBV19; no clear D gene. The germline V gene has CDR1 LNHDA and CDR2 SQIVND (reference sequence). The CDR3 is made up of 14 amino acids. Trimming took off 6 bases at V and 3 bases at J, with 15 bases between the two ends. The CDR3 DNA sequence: TGTGCCAGTAGCGATGACGCCCTAGGCTACGAGCAGTACTTC. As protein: CASSDDALGYEQYF.

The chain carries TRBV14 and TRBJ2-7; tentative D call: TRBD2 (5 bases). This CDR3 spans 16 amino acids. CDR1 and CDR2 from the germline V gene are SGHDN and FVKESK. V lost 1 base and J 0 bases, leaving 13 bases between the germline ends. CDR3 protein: CASSQVRGNPSYEQYF. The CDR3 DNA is TGTGCCAGCAGCCAAGTACGAGGGAACCCCTCCTACGAGCAGTACTTC.

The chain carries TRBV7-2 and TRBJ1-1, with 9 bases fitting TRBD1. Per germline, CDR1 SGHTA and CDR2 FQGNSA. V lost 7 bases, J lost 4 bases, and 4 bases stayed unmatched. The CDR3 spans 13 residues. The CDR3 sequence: CASTRTGVTEAFF. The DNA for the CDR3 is TGTGCCAGCACCAGGACAGGGGTCACTGAAGCTTTCTTT.

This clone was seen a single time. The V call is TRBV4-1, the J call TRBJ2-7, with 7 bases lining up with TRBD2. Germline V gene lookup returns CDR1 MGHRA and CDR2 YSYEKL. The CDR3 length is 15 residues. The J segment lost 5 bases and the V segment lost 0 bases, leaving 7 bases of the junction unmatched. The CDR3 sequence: CASSQEVAGLNEQYF. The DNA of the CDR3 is TGCGCCAGCAGCCAAGAGGTAGCGGGCCTTAACGAGCAGTACTTC.

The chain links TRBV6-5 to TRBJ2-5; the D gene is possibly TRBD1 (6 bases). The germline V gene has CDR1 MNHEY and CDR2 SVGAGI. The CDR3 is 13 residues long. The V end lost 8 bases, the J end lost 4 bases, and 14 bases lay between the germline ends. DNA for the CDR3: TGTGCCAGCGGCTACAGGGTAGGAGAGACCCAGTACTTC. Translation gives CASGYRVGETQYF.

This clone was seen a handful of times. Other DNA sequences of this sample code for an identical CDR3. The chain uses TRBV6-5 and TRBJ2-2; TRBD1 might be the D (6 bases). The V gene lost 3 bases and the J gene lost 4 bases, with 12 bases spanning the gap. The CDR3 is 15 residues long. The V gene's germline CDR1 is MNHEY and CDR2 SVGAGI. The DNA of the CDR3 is TGTGCCAGCAGTTATAGTAAACAGGGCACCGGGGAGCTGTTTTTT. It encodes CASSYSKQGTGELFF.

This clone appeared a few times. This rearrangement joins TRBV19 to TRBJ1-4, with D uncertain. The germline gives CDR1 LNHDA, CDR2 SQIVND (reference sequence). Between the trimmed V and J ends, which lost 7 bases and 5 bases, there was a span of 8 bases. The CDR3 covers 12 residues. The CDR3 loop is CASKQFNEKLFF. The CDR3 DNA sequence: TGTGCCAGTAAACAGTTCAATGAAAAACTGTTTTTT.

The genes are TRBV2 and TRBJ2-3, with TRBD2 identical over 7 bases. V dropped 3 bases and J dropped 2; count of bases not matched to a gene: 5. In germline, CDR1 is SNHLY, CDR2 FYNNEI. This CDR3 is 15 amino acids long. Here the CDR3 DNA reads TGTGCCAGCAGTGAGTCTAGCGGCACCACAGATACGCAGTATTTT. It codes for CASSESSGTTDTQYF.

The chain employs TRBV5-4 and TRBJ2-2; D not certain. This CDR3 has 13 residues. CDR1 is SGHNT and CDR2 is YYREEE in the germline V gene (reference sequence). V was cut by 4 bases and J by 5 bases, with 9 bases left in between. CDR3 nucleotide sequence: TGTGCCAGCAGCCCAGGTCCGACCGGGGAGCTGTTTTTT. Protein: CASSPGPTGELFF.

CDR3 residues: CASTRTGANTEAFF. In nucleotides, the CDR3 is TGTGCCAGCACCAGGACAGGGGCGAACACTGAAGCTTTCTTT. The chain is built from TRBV27 and TRBJ1-1, with 9 bases lining up with TRBD1. CDR1 is MNHEY and CDR2 is SMNVEV in the germline V gene (reference sequence). The CDR3 totals 14 residues. V gave up 7 bases and J gave up 1 base; unmatched junction bases: 4.

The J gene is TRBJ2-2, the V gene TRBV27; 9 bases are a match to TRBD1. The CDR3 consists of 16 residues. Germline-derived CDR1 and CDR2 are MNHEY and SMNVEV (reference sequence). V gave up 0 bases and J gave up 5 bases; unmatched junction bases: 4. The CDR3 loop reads CASSLSGQGGTGELFF. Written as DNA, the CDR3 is TGTGCCAGCAGTTTATCGGGACAGGGAGGAACCGGGGAGCTGTTTTTT.

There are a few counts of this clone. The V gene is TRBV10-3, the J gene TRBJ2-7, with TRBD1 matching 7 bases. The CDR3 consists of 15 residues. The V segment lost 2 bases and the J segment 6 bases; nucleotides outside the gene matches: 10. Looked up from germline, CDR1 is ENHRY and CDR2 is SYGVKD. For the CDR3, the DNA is TGTGCCATCAGTGAGCCTTGGACAGGAGATGGCGAGCAGTACTTC. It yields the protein CAISEPWTGDGEQYF.

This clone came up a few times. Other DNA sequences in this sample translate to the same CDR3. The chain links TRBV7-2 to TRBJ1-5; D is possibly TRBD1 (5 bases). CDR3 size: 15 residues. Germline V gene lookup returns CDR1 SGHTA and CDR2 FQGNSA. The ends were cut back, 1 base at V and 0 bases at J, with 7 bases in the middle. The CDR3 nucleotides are TGTGCCAGCAGCTTAGTGGGGGGTAGCAATCAGCCCCAGCATTTT. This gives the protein CASSLVGGSNQPQHF. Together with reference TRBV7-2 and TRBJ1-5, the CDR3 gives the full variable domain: GAGVSQSPSNKVTEKGKDVELRCDPISGHTALYWYRQSLGQGLEFLIYFQGNSAPDKSGLPSDRFSAERTGGSVSTLTIQRTQQEDSAVYLCASSLVGGSNQPQHFGDGTRLSIL.

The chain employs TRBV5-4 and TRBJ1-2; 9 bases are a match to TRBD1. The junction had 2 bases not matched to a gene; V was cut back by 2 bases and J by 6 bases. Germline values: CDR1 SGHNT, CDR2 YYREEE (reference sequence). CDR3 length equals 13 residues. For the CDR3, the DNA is TGTGCCAGCAGCTTCGGACAGGGGAATGGCTACACCTTC. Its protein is CASSFGQGNGYTF.